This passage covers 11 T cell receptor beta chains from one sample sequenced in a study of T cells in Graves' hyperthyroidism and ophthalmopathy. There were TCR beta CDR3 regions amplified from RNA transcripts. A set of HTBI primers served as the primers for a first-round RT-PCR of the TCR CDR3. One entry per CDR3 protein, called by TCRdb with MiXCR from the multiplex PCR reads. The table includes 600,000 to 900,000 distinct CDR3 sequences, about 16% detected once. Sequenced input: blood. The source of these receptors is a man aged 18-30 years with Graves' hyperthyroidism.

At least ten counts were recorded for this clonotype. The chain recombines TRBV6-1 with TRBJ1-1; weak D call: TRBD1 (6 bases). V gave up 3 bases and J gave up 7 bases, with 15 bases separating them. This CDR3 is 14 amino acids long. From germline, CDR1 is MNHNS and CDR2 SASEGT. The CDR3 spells CASSDTGSYIEAFF. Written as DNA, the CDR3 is TGTGCCAGCAGTGACACAGGGAGCTACATTGAAGCTTTCTTT.

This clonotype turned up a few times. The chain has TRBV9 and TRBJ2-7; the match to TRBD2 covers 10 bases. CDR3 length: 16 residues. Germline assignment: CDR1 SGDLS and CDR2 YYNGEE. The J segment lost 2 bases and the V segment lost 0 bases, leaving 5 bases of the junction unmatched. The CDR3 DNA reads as TGTGCCAGCAGCGTAGAGCCTAGCGGGAGCCCCTACGAGCAGTACTTC. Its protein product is CASSVEPSGSPYEQYF. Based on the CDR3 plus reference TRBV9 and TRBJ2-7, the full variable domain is DSGVTQTPKHLITATGQRVTLRCSPRSGDLSVYWYQQSLDQGLQFLIQYYNGEERAKGNILERFSAQQFPDLHSELNLSSLELGDSALYFCASSVEPSGSPYEQYFGPGTRLTVT.

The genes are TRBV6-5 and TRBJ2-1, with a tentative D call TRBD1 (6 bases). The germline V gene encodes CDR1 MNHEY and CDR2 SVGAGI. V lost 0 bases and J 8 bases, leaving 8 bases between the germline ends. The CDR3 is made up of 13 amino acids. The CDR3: CASSYSGAYEQFF. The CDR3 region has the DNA TGTGCCAGCAGTTACTCGGGGGCGTATGAGCAGTTCTTC.

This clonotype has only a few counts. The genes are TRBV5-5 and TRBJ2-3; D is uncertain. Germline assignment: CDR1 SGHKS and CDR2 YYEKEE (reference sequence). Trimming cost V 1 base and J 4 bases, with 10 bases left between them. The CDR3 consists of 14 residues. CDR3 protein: CASSLRLPPDTQYF. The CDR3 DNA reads TGTGCCAGCAGCTTGAGACTCCCCCCAGATACGCAGTATTTT.

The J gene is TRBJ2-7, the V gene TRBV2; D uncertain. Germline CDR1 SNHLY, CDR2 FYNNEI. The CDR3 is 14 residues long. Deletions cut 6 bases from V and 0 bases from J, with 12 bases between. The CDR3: CASRGILSSYEQYF. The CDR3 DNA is TGTGCCAGCAGGGGGATATTAAGCTCCTACGAGCAGTACTTC.

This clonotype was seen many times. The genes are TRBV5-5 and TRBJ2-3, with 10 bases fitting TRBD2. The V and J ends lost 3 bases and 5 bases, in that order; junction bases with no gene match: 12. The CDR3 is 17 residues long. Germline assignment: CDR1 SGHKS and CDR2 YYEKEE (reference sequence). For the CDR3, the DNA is TGTGCCAGCAGCTACCTAGGCGGTAGCGGGAGGCAAGATACGCAGTATTTT. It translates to CASSYLGGSGRQDTQYF. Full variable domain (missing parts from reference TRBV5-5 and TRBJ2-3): DAGVTQSPTHLIKTRGQQVTLRCSPISGHKSVSWYQQVLGQGPQFIFQYYEKEERGRGNFPDRFSARQFPNYSSELNVNALLLGDSALYLCASSYLGGSGRQDTQYFGPGTRLTVL.

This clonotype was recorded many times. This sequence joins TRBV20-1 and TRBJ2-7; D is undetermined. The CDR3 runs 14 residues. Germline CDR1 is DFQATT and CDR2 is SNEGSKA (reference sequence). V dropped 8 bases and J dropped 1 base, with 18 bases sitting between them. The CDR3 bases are TGCAGTCTTCTTCCCTTGACTGGATCCTACGAGCAGTACTTC. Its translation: CSLLPLTGSYEQYF.

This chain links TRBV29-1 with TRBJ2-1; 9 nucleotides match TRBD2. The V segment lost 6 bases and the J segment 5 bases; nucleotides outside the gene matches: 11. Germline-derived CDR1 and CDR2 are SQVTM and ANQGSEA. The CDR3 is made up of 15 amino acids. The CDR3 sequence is CSVSIAGEGDNEQFF. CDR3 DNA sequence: TGCAGCGTCTCTATAGCGGGAGAGGGTGACAATGAGCAGTTCTTC.

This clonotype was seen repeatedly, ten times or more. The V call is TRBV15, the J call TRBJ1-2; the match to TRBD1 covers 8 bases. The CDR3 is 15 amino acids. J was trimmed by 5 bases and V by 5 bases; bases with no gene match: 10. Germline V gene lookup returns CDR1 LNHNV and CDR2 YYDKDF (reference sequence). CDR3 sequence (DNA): TGTGCCACCAGCGGAGGAACCGGACAGGGATATGGCTACACCTTC. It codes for CATSGGTGQGYGYTF.

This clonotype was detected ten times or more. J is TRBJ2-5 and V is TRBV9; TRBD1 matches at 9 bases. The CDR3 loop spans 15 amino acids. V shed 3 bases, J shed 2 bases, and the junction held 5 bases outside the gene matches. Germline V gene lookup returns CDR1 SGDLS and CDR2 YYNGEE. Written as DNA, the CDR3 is TGTGCCAGCAGCGATGGGACAGGGAGTCAAGAGACCCAGTACTTC. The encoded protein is CASSDGTGSQETQYF. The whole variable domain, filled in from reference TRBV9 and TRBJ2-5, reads DSGVTQTPKHLITATGQRVTLRCSPRSGDLSVYWYQQSLDQGLQFLIQYYNGEERAKGNILERFSAQQFPDLHSELNLSSLELGDSALYFCASSDGTGSQETQYFGPGTRLLVL.

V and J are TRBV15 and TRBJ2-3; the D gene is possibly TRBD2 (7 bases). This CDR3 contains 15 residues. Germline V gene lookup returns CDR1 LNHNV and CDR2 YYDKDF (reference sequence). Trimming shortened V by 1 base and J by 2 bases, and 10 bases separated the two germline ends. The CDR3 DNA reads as TGTGCCACCAGCAGAGGGGGGGGGGCCACAGATACGCAGTATTTT. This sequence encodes CATSRGGGATDTQYF.